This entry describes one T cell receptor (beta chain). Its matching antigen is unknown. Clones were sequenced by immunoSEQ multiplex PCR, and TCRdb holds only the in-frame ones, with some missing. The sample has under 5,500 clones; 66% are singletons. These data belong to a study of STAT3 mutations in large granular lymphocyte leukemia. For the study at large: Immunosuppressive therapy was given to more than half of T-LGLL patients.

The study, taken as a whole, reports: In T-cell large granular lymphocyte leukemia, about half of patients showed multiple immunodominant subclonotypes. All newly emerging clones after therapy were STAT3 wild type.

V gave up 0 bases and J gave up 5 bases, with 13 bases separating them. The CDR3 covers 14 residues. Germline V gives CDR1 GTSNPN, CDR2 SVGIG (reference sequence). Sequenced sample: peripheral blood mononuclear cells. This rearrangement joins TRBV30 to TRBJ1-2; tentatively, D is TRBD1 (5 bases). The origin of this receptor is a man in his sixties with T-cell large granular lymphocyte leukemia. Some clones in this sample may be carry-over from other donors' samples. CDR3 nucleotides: TGTGCCTGGAGTGTACCGGGAGGGGCGTATGGCTACACCTTC. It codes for CAWSVPGGAYGYTF. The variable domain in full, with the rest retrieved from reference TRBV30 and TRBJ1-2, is SQTIHQWPATLVQPVGSPLSLECTVEGTSNPNLYWYRQAAGRGLQLLFYSVGIGQISSEVPQNLSASRPQDRQFILSSKKLLLSDSGFYLCAWSVPGGAYGYTFGSGTRLTVV.